Listed below are T cell receptor beta chains from one sample, sequenced in a study of CD8 T cells in Susac syndrome. Each CDR3 protein is one row after TCRdb ran MiXCR on the immunoSEQ multiplex PCR reads. The table has 400,000 to 550,000 distinct CDR3 sequences, more than 80% seen once. Sample: CD8+ T cells from PBMCs. The receptor set was obtained from a human donor with multiple sclerosis. Both conserved end residues are part of each CDR3. The D gene is left open where the match is weak. Where a row states a size, it is once, few, many or the class of an expanded clone; other rows omit it.

cdr3_nt: TGCAGCGTTGAAACACCCTCCTACGAGCAGTACTTC
cdr3_aa: CSVETPSYEQYF
d_call: .
j_call: TRBJ2-7
v_call: TRBV29-1
clone_size: once

cdr3_nt: TGTGCCAGCAGCCCAAAGGGACTAGCGGGAGTGGTCGAGCAGTTCTTC
cdr3_aa: CASSPKGLAGVVEQFF
d_call: TRBD2
j_call: TRBJ2-1
v_call: TRBV28
clone_size: .

cdr3_nt: TGCGCCAGCAGCTTGAATAGGGGGACAGCGAACACTGAAGCTTTCTTT
cdr3_aa: CASSLNRGTANTEAFF
d_call: TRBD1
j_call: TRBJ1-1
v_call: TRBV5-1
clone_size: .

cdr3_nt: TGCAGTGCTAGCGCAGGGACAGGGGAAAACTATGGCTACACCTTC
cdr3_aa: CSASAGTGENYGYTF
d_call: TRBD1
j_call: TRBJ1-2
v_call: TRBV20-1
clone_size: .

cdr3_nt: TGCAGTGCGAGAGTGACCGGGACAGGGGACGAGCAGTACTTC
cdr3_aa: CSARVTGTGDEQYF
d_call: TRBD1
j_call: TRBJ2-7
v_call: TRBV20-1
clone_size: .

cdr3_nt: TGCGCCAGCAGCCAAGACCCGGTTCAAAGCTCCTACAATGAGCAGTTCTTC
cdr3_aa: CASSQDPVQSSYNEQFF
d_call: .
j_call: TRBJ2-1
v_call: TRBV4-1
clone_size: once

cdr3_nt: TGTGCCAGCAGTTCGTTCGCGAACACCGGGGAGCTGTTTTTT
cdr3_aa: CASSSFANTGELFF
d_call: .
j_call: TRBJ2-2
v_call: TRBV27
clone_size: .

cdr3_nt: TGTGCCAGCAGCTCAGAAAGACAGGGGGATCACAATGAGCAGTTCTTC
cdr3_aa: CASSSERQGDHNEQFF
d_call: TRBD1
j_call: TRBJ2-1
v_call: TRBV13
clone_size: .

cdr3_nt: TGTGCCAGCAGTGCCCCAGGGGGCTTGGGCACTGAAGCTTTCTTT
cdr3_aa: CASSAPGGLGTEAFF
d_call: TRBD1
j_call: TRBJ1-1
v_call: TRBV27
clone_size: .

cdr3_nt: TGCGCCAGCAGCTACGATCCCCCGGGGACAGGGACATCAGATACGCAGTATTTT
cdr3_aa: CASSYDPPGTGTSDTQYF
d_call: TRBD1
j_call: TRBJ2-3
v_call: TRBV5-1
clone_size: .

cdr3_nt: TGTGCCAGCAGTGCTTGGGACAGGGGGGAGACCCAGTACTTC
cdr3_aa: CASSAWDRGETQYF
d_call: TRBD1
j_call: TRBJ2-5
v_call: TRBV27
clone_size: once

cdr3_nt: TGTGCCAGCAGTTCATCAGGTGTAAGCGAGCAGTACTTC
cdr3_aa: CASSSSGVSEQYF
d_call: .
j_call: TRBJ2-7
v_call: TRBV27
clone_size: .

cdr3_nt: TGCAGTGCTCAAGATGGGAGGGGTCCCCCCTACGAGCAGTACTTC
cdr3_aa: CSAQDGRGPPYEQYF
d_call: TRBD2
j_call: TRBJ2-7
v_call: TRBV20-1
clone_size: .

cdr3_nt: TGCGCCAGCAGCCAAGGAGGACAGCGGACTAATCAGCCCCAGCATTTT
cdr3_aa: CASSQGGQRTNQPQHF
d_call: .
j_call: TRBJ1-5
v_call: TRBV4-1
clone_size: .